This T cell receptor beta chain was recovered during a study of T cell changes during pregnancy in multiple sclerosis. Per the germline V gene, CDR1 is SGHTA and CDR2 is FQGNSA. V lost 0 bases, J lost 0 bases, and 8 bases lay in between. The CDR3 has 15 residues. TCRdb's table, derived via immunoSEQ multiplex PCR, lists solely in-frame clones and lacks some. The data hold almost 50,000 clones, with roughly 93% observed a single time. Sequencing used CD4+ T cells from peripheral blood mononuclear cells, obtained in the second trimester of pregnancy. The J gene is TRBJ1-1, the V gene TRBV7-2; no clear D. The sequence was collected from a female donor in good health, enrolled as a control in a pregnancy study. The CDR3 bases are TGTGCCAGCAGCTTAGCGTCGGGGTTGAACACTGAAGCTTTCTTT. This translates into CASSLASGLNTEAFF.